The T cell receptor beta chain described here comes from a study of T-cell reconstitution after alpha-beta-depleted transplantation in children. Construction of the TCRbeta library involved unique molecular identifiers. From the PCR reads, TCRdb called clonotypes with MiXCR, one entry per CDR3 protein. The sample includes 500,000 or so distinct CDR3 sequences, about 31% of them seen just once. V lost 5 bases and J lost 4, with 20 bases in between. The CDR3 is 16 residues long. Germline V gene sequence: CDR1 MDHEN, CDR2 SYDVKM. The source material was PBMCs from the stem cell graft donor, sampled from the stem cell graft. This chain uses TRBV28 with TRBJ1-2; unclear D gene. The receptor comes from a human donor who donated a stem cell graft to a child with aplastic anemia. The CDR3 protein is CASSPPGTTWGYGYTF. In DNA, the CDR3 is TGTGCCAGCAGTCCCCCGGGAACAACATGGGGCTATGGCTACACCTTC.